Sequencing of this TCR beta chain was carried out in a study of T cell responses to AZD1222 COVID-19 vaccine. Study findings and constraints: Donors were mostly white British, more females; clonal diversity possibly underestimated. Spike as a whole was targeted by vaccine-associated CD4 TCRs, dominant at 160-218 and 743-854.

This CDR3 has 13 amino acids. Per germline, CDR1 SGHTA and CDR2 FQGNSA. V lost 7 bases and J lost 8, with 17 bases in between. TCRdb keeps only in-frame clones here, not all; method: immunoSEQ multiplex PCR. This sample has over 120,000 clones, with roughly 92% found just once. On this clone itself: Antigen unknown.

The genes are TRBV7-2 and TRBJ1-2; maybe TRBD1 (5 bases). Sequenced here: peripheral blood, sampled on day 0 of AZD1222 vaccination. This clonotype was obtained from an adult in good health. For the CDR3, the DNA is TGTGCCAGCATCGGACACCCGCTGCGGGGCTACACCTTC. This gives the protein CASIGHPLRGYTF.